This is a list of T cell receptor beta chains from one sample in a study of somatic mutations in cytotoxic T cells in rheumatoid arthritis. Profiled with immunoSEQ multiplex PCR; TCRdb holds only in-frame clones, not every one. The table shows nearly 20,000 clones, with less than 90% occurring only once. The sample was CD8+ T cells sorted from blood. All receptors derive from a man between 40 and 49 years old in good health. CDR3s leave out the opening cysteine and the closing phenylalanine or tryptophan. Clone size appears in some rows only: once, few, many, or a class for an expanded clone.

cdr3_aa: ATSPLGGSSYNEQF
v_call: TRBV15
clone_size: NA
j_call: TRBJ2-1

cdr3_aa: ASSPGPRYEQY
v_call: TRBV6-6
clone_size: NA
j_call: TRBJ2-7

cdr3_aa: ASSHRGGNEQY
v_call: TRBV4-2
clone_size: NA
j_call: TRBJ2-7

cdr3_aa: AWSVLAGGTYEQY
v_call: TRBV30
clone_size: NA
j_call: TRBJ2-7

cdr3_aa: ASSWGRGPQETQY
v_call: TRBV5-1
clone_size: NA
j_call: TRBJ2-5

cdr3_aa: ASSLAGWEITGELF
v_call: TRBV11-1
clone_size: NA
j_call: TRBJ2-2

cdr3_aa: ASSPQIGVWEQY
v_call: TRBV7-9
clone_size: NA
j_call: TRBJ2-5

cdr3_aa: ASSFSPPGQLFEQY
v_call: TRBV27
clone_size: NA
j_call: TRBJ2-7

cdr3_aa: ASQRGVWGGKQETQY
v_call: TRBV7-8
clone_size: NA
j_call: TRBJ2-5

cdr3_aa: ASSVSLSYEQY
v_call: TRBV4-3
clone_size: NA
j_call: TRBJ2-7

cdr3_aa: ASKTQTGDLETQY
v_call: TRBV28
clone_size: NA
j_call: TRBJ2-5

cdr3_aa: ASRRDRNEQF
v_call: TRBV28
clone_size: NA
j_call: TRBJ2-1

cdr3_aa: ASSSRQDSADTQY
v_call: TRBV6-5
clone_size: NA
j_call: TRBJ2-3

cdr3_aa: ASSTGLAGWGQY
v_call: TRBV7-2
clone_size: few
j_call: TRBJ2-7

cdr3_aa: ASSPRDREYEQY
v_call: TRBV27
clone_size: NA
j_call: TRBJ2-7

cdr3_aa: ASSEGDSSYEQY
v_call: TRBV25-1
clone_size: few
j_call: TRBJ2-7

cdr3_aa: ASSTPGTSGFEQY
v_call: TRBV7-2
clone_size: NA
j_call: NA

cdr3_aa: ASSLYRGMSNQPQH
v_call: TRBV28
clone_size: few
j_call: TRBJ1-5

cdr3_aa: ASSLGRSSYNEQF
v_call: TRBV11-2
clone_size: NA
j_call: TRBJ2-1

cdr3_aa: ASSFTRGWYNEQF
v_call: TRBV28
clone_size: NA
j_call: TRBJ2-1

cdr3_aa: ASSPESGSNEQF
v_call: TRBV5-1
clone_size: NA
j_call: TRBJ2-1

cdr3_aa: ASRSTGLTNEKLF
v_call: TRBV28
clone_size: NA
j_call: TRBJ1-4

cdr3_aa: ASSLIFGPSGELF
v_call: TRBV11-1
clone_size: NA
j_call: TRBJ2-2

cdr3_aa: ASSLRDTGELF
v_call: TRBV7-6
clone_size: NA
j_call: TRBJ2-2

cdr3_aa: ASSFGQRYGYT
v_call: TRBV27
clone_size: NA
j_call: TRBJ1-2

cdr3_aa: ASSQDSRETSGYNEQF
v_call: TRBV14
clone_size: NA
j_call: TRBJ2-1

cdr3_aa: ASSPNKRHNEQF
v_call: TRBV28
clone_size: NA
j_call: TRBJ2-1